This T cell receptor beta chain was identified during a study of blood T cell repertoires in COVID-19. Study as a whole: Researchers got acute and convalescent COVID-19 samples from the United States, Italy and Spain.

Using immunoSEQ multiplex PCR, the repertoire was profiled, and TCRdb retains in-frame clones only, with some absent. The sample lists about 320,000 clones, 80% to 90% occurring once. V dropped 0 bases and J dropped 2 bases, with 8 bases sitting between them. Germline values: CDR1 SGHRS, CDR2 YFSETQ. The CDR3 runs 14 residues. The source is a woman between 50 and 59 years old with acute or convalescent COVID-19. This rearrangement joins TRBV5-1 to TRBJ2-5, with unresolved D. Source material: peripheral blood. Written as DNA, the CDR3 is TGCGCCAGCAGCTTGGGGGCAGGTCAAGAGACCCAGTACTTC. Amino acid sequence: CASSLGAGQETQYF.